The 8 T cell receptor beta chains below come from one sample, sequenced in a study of CD8+CD57+ T cells in acquired aplastic anemia (dated 2018 in TCRdb). The reads were generated on an Illumina HiSeq 2000. Profiling of TCR beta VDJ combinations and CDR3 sequences used genomic DNA as the template. TCRdb reran the public reads through fastp at Q25 and MiXCR, keeping productive beta chains. Identical CDR3 protein sequences are pooled into one entry, listed with their most common genes and DNA. The sample table shows some 190,000 distinct CDR3 sequences, and around 50% are seen once. The top ten clones comprise approximately 16% of the sample. The material sequenced was sorted CD4+, CD8+, or CD8+CD57+ T cells (not recorded which) from PBMCs. These receptors came from a human donor in good health, serving as a control.

This clonotype was counted a single time. The chain links TRBV20-1 to TRBJ1-2; D might be TRBD1 (6 bases). V lost 6 bases and J 6 bases, leaving 11 bases between the germline ends. This CDR3 is 11 amino acids long. The germline V gene has CDR1 DFQATT and CDR2 SNEGSKA (reference sequence). This CDR3 is CSATGSNGYTF. The CDR3 region has the DNA TGCAGTGCAACAGGGTCGAATGGCTACACCTTC.

The CDR3 bases are TGCGCCAGCAGCACGGGACAGGGGGGGAACACTGAAGCTTTCTTT. Encoded protein: CASSTGQGGNTEAFF. The rearrangement joins TRBV5-1 to TRBJ1-1; TRBD1 aligns across 11 bases. CDR1 and CDR2 from the germline V gene are SGHRS and YFSETQ. This CDR3 region has 15 residues. Losses at the gene ends were 4 bases for V and 1 base for J; bases not matched to a gene: 3.

The chain couples TRBV7-2 to TRBJ2-3; 10 nucleotides agree with TRBD2. The CDR3 sequence is 14 residues long. Trimming at V came to 6 bases and at J to 5 bases, leaving 5 bases not matched to a gene. The germline CDR1 and CDR2 sequences are SGHTA and FQGNSA. The CDR3, as DNA: TGTGCCAGCAGTCAGCGGGGGGGCTTAGATACGCAGTATTTT. It codes for CASSQRGGLDTQYF.

The V call is TRBV7-8, the J call TRBJ1-5; the D gene is possibly TRBD1 (5 bases). The CDR3 runs 14 residues. Germline V CDR1 and CDR2: SGHVS, FQNEAQ. Trimming pared 5 bases from V and 3 bases from J, leaving 11 bases between. The CDR3, as DNA: TGTGCCAGCAGCCCTGACAGCGTCAATCAGCCCCAGCATTTT. Its translation is CASSPDSVNQPQHF.

The CDR3 spells CATSKTGGEQPQHF. In DNA form, the CDR3 reads TGTGCCACCAGCAAGACAGGGGGCGAACAGCCCCAGCATTTT. This chain connects TRBV15 to TRBJ1-5; 10 bases fit TRBD1. CDR1 is LNHNV and CDR2 is YYDKDF in the germline V gene (reference sequence). The junction had 4 bases not matched to a gene; V was cut back by 4 bases and J by 7 bases. The CDR3 sequence is 14 residues long.

This clonotype was observed many times. The V call is TRBV5-1, the J call TRBJ1-4, with 7 nucleotides matching TRBD1. This CDR3 has 14 residues. With V trimmed by 4 bases and J by 8 bases, 8 bases remained unmatched. Per germline, CDR1 SGHRS and CDR2 YFSETQ. Here the CDR3 reads CASSARQGGEKLFF. The CDR3 coding sequence is TGCGCCAGCAGCGCGCGACAGGGAGGAGAAAAACTGTTTTTT.

This CDR3 is CSPKRGGGYTF. The DNA of the CDR3 is TGCAGTCCCAAGAGGGGGGGTGGCTACACCTTC. This rearrangement joins TRBV20-1 to TRBJ1-2; tentative D call: TRBD1 (6 bases). Germline CDR1 is DFQATT and CDR2 is SNEGSKA (reference sequence). Trimming removed 8 bases from V and 7 bases from J, with 14 bases in between. The CDR3 totals 11 residues.

This chain connects TRBV7-3 to TRBJ1-5; D gene uncertain. CDR1 and CDR2 (germline): SGHTA, FQGTGA. Trimming removed 3 bases at V and 3 bases at J, with 9 bases between. This CDR3 is built from 14 residues. CDR3 nucleotide sequence: TGTGCCAGCAGCTTTGGAGGAAACAATCAGCCCCAGCATTTT. Protein: CASSFGGNNQPQHF.